The 27 T cell receptor beta chains reported below all come from one sample, sequenced in a study of shared clonotypes between healthy human individuals. Generated by immunoSEQ multiplex PCR, the TCRdb table keeps only in-frame clones and is missing some. The sample holds 170,000 or so clones, around 63% seen once. The sequenced material came from memory CD4+ T cells sorted from blood. Subset denoted: CD45RA-negative fraction. The receptors shown here come from a man under 40 in good health.

CDR3 DNA sequence: TGCGCCAGCAGCATCGGGACTAGCGCAGATACGCAGTATTTT. As protein: CASSIGTSADTQYF. The V call is TRBV5-1, the J call TRBJ2-3, with 10 bases that match TRBD2. CDR1 SGHRS and CDR2 YFSETQ come from the germline V gene. The length of the CDR3 is 14 residues. V lost 4 bases, J lost 4 bases, and 3 bases stayed unmatched.

This clone was counted between two and nine times. The genes are TRBV5-1 and TRBJ2-1; perhaps TRBD1 as D (5 bases). The CDR3 sequence is 15 residues long. The ends were cut back, 4 bases at V and 3 bases at J, with 14 bases in the middle. Germline CDR1 SGHRS, CDR2 YFSETQ. The CDR3 sequence is CASSLHLGDYNEQFF. The CDR3 nucleotides read TGCGCCAGCAGCCTCCACCTAGGGGACTACAATGAGCAGTTCTTC.

The chain is built from TRBV5-1 and TRBJ2-3; D is possibly TRBD1 or TRBD2 (6 bases each). Germline V gene lookup returns CDR1 SGHRS and CDR2 YFSETQ. The CDR3 is made up of 15 amino acids. V was pared by 3 bases and J by 4 bases, with 15 bases between. CDR3 protein: CASSWGAGLADTQYF. In DNA, the CDR3 is TGCGCCAGCAGCTGGGGGGCAGGGCTCGCAGATACGCAGTATTTT.

As concerns this clone: A much larger clone differs from this one at a single base, so this may be a read error. The chain carries TRBV11-2 and TRBJ2-3, with 9 positions matching TRBD2. From germline, CDR1 is SGHAT and CDR2 FQNNGV. Trimming removed 5 bases from V and 1 base from J; junction bases left unmatched: 4. The CDR3 consists of 15 residues. CDR3 region: CASSPWTSGTDTQYF. DNA for the CDR3: TGTGCCAGCAGCCCCTGGACTAGCGGCACAGATACGCAGTATTTT.

The chain combines TRBV27 with TRBJ1-1; D remains unclear. The germline V gene encodes CDR1 MNHEY and CDR2 SMNVEV (reference sequence). With 0 bases removed from V and 5 bases from J, the gap between germline ends came to 16 bases. The CDR3 is made up of 16 amino acids. In DNA form, the CDR3 reads TGTGCCAGCAGTTTATCCTCCGAGGGCTTAGGAACTGAAGCTTTCTTT. Translating it yields CASSLSSEGLGTEAFF.

CDR3 sequence: CASSPDLVGGGKGYTF. The CDR3 DNA is TGTGCCAGCAGCCCAGACCTAGTAGGGGGCGGAAAGGGCTACACCTTC. The V gene is TRBV7-9, the J gene TRBJ1-2; 7 bases are shared with TRBD1. The CDR3 loop spans 16 amino acids. J lost 8 bases, V lost 5 bases, and 17 bases had no gene match. Germline V lookup: CDR1 SEHNR, CDR2 FQNEAQ (reference sequence).

V gene TRBV5-5 combines with J gene TRBJ2-7, with 7 bases matching TRBD1. CDR1 is SGHKS, CDR2 YYEKEE, per germline (reference sequence). The CDR3 sequence is 12 residues long. The V gene end was trimmed by 0 bases and the J gene end by 13 bases; junction bases not matched to a gene: 7. Here the CDR3 DNA reads TGTGCCAGCAGCTTGGGACAGGGAACGACTTACTTC. Amino acid sequence: CASSLGQGTTYF.

This chain uses TRBV7-8 with TRBJ2-7; 10 bases align to TRBD2. CDR1 and CDR2 (germline): SGHVS, FQNEAQ. This CDR3 comprises 15 residues. The ends lost 5 bases at V and 3 bases at J; junction bases unmatched: 7. The CDR3 nucleotides are TGTGCCAGCAGCCCCCCGGGACTAGCGAGCTACGAGCAGTACTTC. Its protein is CASSPPGLASYEQYF.

The rearrangement links TRBV27 to TRBJ2-7; D remains unclear. The CDR3 loop spans 12 amino acids. The ends were cut back, 5 bases at V and 2 bases at J, with 7 bases in the middle. Germline CDR1 reads MNHEY; CDR2 reads SMNVEV (reference sequence). CDR3 loop: CASSTDPYEQYF. The CDR3 DNA sequence: TGTGCCAGCAGTACCGACCCCTACGAGCAGTACTTC.

The V call is TRBV9, the J call TRBJ2-1, with 7 bases matching TRBD1. This CDR3 has 19 residues. CDR1 and CDR2 from the germline V gene are SGDLS and YYNGEE. Losses at the gene ends were 3 bases for V and 3 bases for J; bases not matched to a gene: 18. CDR3 in amino acids: CASSGDPEYSDRVYNEQFF. DNA of the CDR3: TGTGCCAGCAGCGGAGACCCCGAGTATAGTGACAGGGTCTACAATGAGCAGTTCTTC.

CDR3 sequence reads: CSVEDPRTTGANVLTF. DNA for the CDR3: TGCAGCGTTGAAGATCCGAGGACAACTGGGGCCAACGTCCTGACTTTC. The V call is TRBV29-1, the J call TRBJ2-6, with D maybe TRBD1 (5 bases). V gave up 0 bases and J gave up 2 bases, with 11 bases separating them. The CDR3 has 16 residues. The germline V gene has CDR1 SQVTM and CDR2 ANQGSEA.

V is TRBV7-2 and J is TRBJ1-2, with 7 bases fitting TRBD1. The junction had 5 bases not matched to a gene; V was cut back by 5 bases and J by 2 bases. Germline-derived CDR1 and CDR2 are SGHTA and FQGNSA. CDR3 size: 14 residues. DNA for the CDR3: TGTGCCAGCAGCCCAAGACAGGGAAACTATGGCTACACCTTC. Encoded protein: CASSPRQGNYGYTF.

This sequence joins TRBV5-1 and TRBJ2-7, with 12 bases that match TRBD2. V shed 3 bases and J 3 bases; nucleotides not matched to a gene: 4. The CDR3 covers 15 residues. Germline loops: CDR1 SGHRS, CDR2 YFSETQ. Here the CDR3 DNA reads TGCGCCAGCAGCTCGACTAGCGGGAGAAGCTACGAGCAGTACTTC. Amino acids: CASSSTSGRSYEQYF.

The chain is built from TRBV18 and TRBJ1-1; no reliable D call. The CDR3 is made up of 13 amino acids. Germline V lookup: CDR1 KGHSH, CDR2 LQKENI. Trimming cost V 2 bases and J 4 bases, with 8 bases left between them. CDR3 in DNA: TGTGCCAGCTCACCAGGGGTTCCCACTGAAGCTTTCTTT. This encodes CASSPGVPTEAFF.

The chain carries TRBV27 and TRBJ2-7; 8 bases line up with TRBD2. The CDR3 length is 17 residues. The germline V gene has CDR1 MNHEY and CDR2 SMNVEV (reference sequence). Trimming removed 5 bases from V and 2 bases from J; junction bases left unmatched: 14. Here the CDR3 DNA reads TGTGCCAGCAGTCCCTTCGCAAAATTGGGACTAGCCTACGAGCAGTACTTC. It encodes CASSPFAKLGLAYEQYF.

The CDR3 coding sequence is TGTGCCAGCAGTCTGGGGACGTCCGGCCGGGGGACCCAGTACTTC. Translated: CASSLGTSGRGTQYF. The gene calls are TRBV27 and TRBJ2-5; D is possibly TRBD1 or TRBD2 (5 bases each). Trimming shortened V by 5 bases and J by 7 bases, and 20 bases separated the two germline ends. The CDR3 length is 15 residues. From germline, CDR1 is MNHEY and CDR2 SMNVEV (reference sequence).

The chain carries TRBV20-1 and TRBJ2-1; D remains unclear. Looked up from germline, CDR1 is DFQATT and CDR2 is SNEGSKA (reference sequence). The CDR3 runs to 11 residues. Trimming stripped 0 bases from V and 12 bases from J, with 9 bases between. CDR3 nucleotide sequence: TGCAGTGCTAGAGATGGGTTGGGGCAGTTCTTC. Translated: CSARDGLGQFF.

The chain couples TRBV12-5 to TRBJ1-2; a weak D match, TRBD1 (5 bases). The V gene lost 2 bases and the J gene lost 1 base, with 14 bases spanning the gap. The CDR3 has 16 amino acids. The germline gives CDR1 LGHNT, CDR2 FRNRAP. The CDR3 DNA reads TGTGCTAGTGGTTTGAGTGCGGGACGGTTTAACTATGGCTACACCTTC. Translated, it gives CASGLSAGRFNYGYTF.

CDR3 in amino acids: CASSLAGGAGANVLTF. The CDR3 nucleotides read TGTGCCAGCAGTCTAGCGGGAGGTGCTGGGGCCAACGTCCTGACTTTC. The chain recombines TRBV6-6 with TRBJ2-6; 11 bases align to TRBD2. This CDR3 contains 16 residues. The V segment lost 5 bases and the J segment 2 bases; nucleotides outside the gene matches: 2. Per the germline V gene, CDR1 is MNHNY and CDR2 is SVGAGI (reference sequence).

The chain links TRBV28 to TRBJ1-1; D call uncertain. The CDR3 is 16 residues long. Between the trimmed V and J ends, which lost 2 bases and 7 bases, there was a span of 20 bases. Germline V gene data show CDR1 as MDHEN and CDR2 as SYDVKM. The CDR3 nucleotides are TGTGCCAGCAGTTTACCAGGCATAAAGCGAGTACTTGAAGCTTTCTTT. This gives the protein CASSLPGIKRVLEAFF.

Details on this clone: One junction end does not reproduce the germline sequence, and a read error may be involved. V gene TRBV29-1 combines with J gene TRBJ2-7, with 10 positions matching TRBD1. CDR1 SQVTM and CDR2 ANQGSEA come from the germline V gene. This CDR3 is 12 amino acids long. CDR3 in amino acids: CGVRQGAYEQYF. The DNA of the CDR3 is TGCGGCGTCCGACAGGGGGCTTACGAGCAGTACTTC.

The genes are TRBV6-1 and TRBJ2-7; 7 bases agree with TRBD1. Germline assignment: CDR1 MNHNS and CDR2 SASEGT. This CDR3 is built from 15 residues. Trimming at V came to 2 bases and at J to 1 base, leaving 5 bases not matched to a gene. The chain's CDR3 is CASSERQGVSYEQYF. CDR3 sequence (DNA): TGTGCCAGCAGTGAACGACAGGGAGTTTCCTACGAGCAGTACTTC.

The chain joins TRBV28 to TRBJ2-3; no clear D. Germline CDR1 is MDHEN and CDR2 is SYDVKM. The CDR3 totals 12 residues. The DNA of the CDR3 is TGTGCTTGGAGCAGTAACACAGATACGCAGTATTTT. It translates to CAWSSNTDTQYF.

The chain carries TRBV18 and TRBJ2-7, with 9 bases identical to TRBD1. Germline V CDR1 and CDR2: KGHSH, LQKENI. Trimming at V came to 0 bases and at J to 2 bases, leaving 5 bases not matched to a gene. The CDR3 totals 16 residues. The CDR3 sequence is CASSPPGTGLTYEQYF. CDR3 coding DNA: TGTGCCAGCTCACCACCCGGGACAGGGCTCACCTACGAGCAGTACTTC.

CDR3 protein: CASSLVVAGGQFF. Written as DNA, the CDR3 is TGTGCCAGCAGCTTAGTCGTCGCGGGAGGGCAGTTCTTC. This chain connects TRBV7-2 to TRBJ2-1; the match to TRBD2 covers 8 bases. CDR3 length: 13 residues. V was clipped by 1 base and J by 12 bases; unmatched bases: 5. CDR1 is SGHTA, CDR2 FQGNSA, per germline.

The V and J genes are TRBV4-3 and TRBJ1-1, with 10 nucleotides matching TRBD1. The CDR3 totals 14 residues. With V trimmed by 4 bases and J by 6 bases, 5 bases remained unmatched. The germline CDR1 and CDR2 sequences are LGHNA and YSLEER. The CDR3 nucleotides read TGCGCCAGCAGCCGTGCCGGGACAGGGGCTGAAGCTTTCTTT. Its translation is CASSRAGTGAEAFF.

Concerning this clone: Different DNA sequences within this sample yield the same CDR3. The chain joins TRBV27 to TRBJ2-3, with TRBD2 matching over 7 bases. The CDR3 contains 14 residues. Germline V gene lookup returns CDR1 MNHEY and CDR2 SMNVEV (reference sequence). The V and J ends lost 4 bases and 4 bases, in that order; junction bases with no gene match: 5. As DNA, the CDR3 is TGTGCCAGCAGTTCTAGACTAGCCCCAGATACGCAGTATTTT. Its protein product is CASSSRLAPDTQYF.